This T cell receptor (beta chain) was obtained from a study of siplizumab effects on memory and regulatory T cells (dated by TCRdb to between 2018 and 2021). A note on the overall study: The study examined how the anti-CD2 antibody siplizumab affects alloreactive T-cell subsets in allogeneic mixed lymphocyte reactions built from human PBMCs. What the study reported, not specific to this receptor: Unstimulated naive T cells appeared more diverse than memory T cells, and naive cells seemed to contribute substantially to the alloresponse. In reactions with siplizumab, an average of 68.8% of mappable alloreactive CD4+ clones were Treg-derived, compared with approximately 29% in control reactions. The suppressive function of proliferating Tregs from siplizumab cultures was not functionally confirmed. The cumulative frequency of alloreactive sequences that could be traced back to unstimulated CD4+ memory T cells was significantly reduced by siplizumab. Sequences below about 10^-5 frequency were poorly captured, so only a minor fraction of alloreactive clones could be mapped to unstimulated subsets. Roughly 75-97% of proliferating CD4+ or CD8+ clones could not be assigned a naive or memory phenotype.

Regarding this clone: The antigen it recognizes is unknown. No base quality information exists; no much larger clone differs at one position.

Libraries were built with the immunoSEQ multiplex PCR assay. Each sample had around 92,000 TCR templates assayed by the deep sequencing platform. Genomic DNA extracted from sorted T cells was used for TCRbeta CDR3 sequencing. Turning to the authors' computational methods: The R programming language was used for clonal analysis of the TCRbeta CDR3 data. Alloreactive CD4+ and CD8+ clones were defined by comparing unstimulated samples with post-reaction CFSE-low samples. By matching sequences to the repertoires of sorted unstimulated Treg and non-Treg cells, each alloreactive CD4+ clone was assigned a regulatory or non-regulatory origin. Drawn from immuneACCESS, this table holds only the in-frame rearrangements with V and J called that TCRdb kept. Clones are partly lost; checked studies trace under half to an unresolved V gene and leave the rest unexplained. V, J and clone size are those of that table, while D and trimming were read from the DNA. The sample profile shows 94,000 or so clones; roughly 93% of them were found once. 6.5% of the sample comes from the top ten.

The CDR1 and CDR2 encoded by the germline V gene are SGHRS and YFSETQ. From the cysteine through the phenylalanine, the CDR3 covers 13 amino acids. The retained sequence is limited to the CDR3, 39 bases, with the frame set at the first base. V is pared back by 1 base and J by 5 bases, with 9 bases lying between the germline termini. Sorted unstimulated T cells, along with proliferating T cells recovered from mixed lymphocyte reactions, underwent TCRbeta CDR3 sequencing. Fresh whole blood from approximately 10 HLA-typed healthy donors was used to isolate PBMCs. The material sequenced was CD8+ T cells sorted from blood. This chain joins TRBV5-1 to TRBJ2-5; no confident D gene assignment can be made. The source is a human donor in good health. The DNA sequence is TGCGCCAGCAGCTTGTGGCAAGGGGAGACCCAGTACTTC. Its amino acids are CASSLWQGETQYF.